This T cell receptor (beta chain) was observed in a study of Graves' ophthalmopathy and Graves' hyperthyroidism. Investigators amplified TCR beta CDR3 regions from RNA transcripts. HTBI primers served in a first-round RT-PCR, which a second-round multiplex PCR followed. TCRdb re-called the multiplex PCR reads with MiXCR, one entry per CDR3 protein. In the table there are almost 400,000 distinct CDR3 sequences, around 16% of which are singletons. This clonotype was observed at least ten times. V was trimmed by 5 bases and J by 0 bases, leaving 8 bases between them. The CDR3 is 13 residues long. Germline CDR1 SGHVS, CDR2 FQNEAQ.

The sequence derives from a woman aged 18-35 years with Graves' ophthalmopathy. Input material: peripheral blood. The chain employs TRBV7-8 and TRBJ2-7; D perhaps matches TRBD2 (6 bases). CDR3 amino acids: CASSQGGSYEQYF. Here the CDR3 DNA reads TGTGCCAGCAGCCAGGGAGGCTCCTACGAGCAGTACTTC.